The clone carrying this T cell receptor (beta chain) was recorded many times. This sample was included in a study of CD8+CD57+ T cells in acquired aplastic anemia. Study information: 3 to 4 ug was the average amount of DNA from sorted CD4+ and CD8+ cells.

Sequencing involved patients with CD8+CD57+ cell expansion previously shown by flow cytometry. No therapy was given to patients before blood sampling. It was genomic DNA that served as the template for profiling TCR beta VDJ and CDR3. TCRdb called the reads again in MiXCR, with one record for every CDR3 protein. The repertoire holds about 290,000 distinct CDR3 sequences, with 50% to 65% as singletons. This CDR3 is 16 amino acids long. Germline CDR1 is SGHRS and CDR2 is YFSETQ. Trimming cost V 0 bases and J 5 bases; bases outside gene matches: 11. This chain joins TRBV5-1 and TRBJ2-7; 7 nucleotides align to TRBD2. This sequence was found in a human donor with aplastic anemia. Sequenced material: sorted CD4+, CD8+, or CD8+CD57+ T cells (not recorded which) from PBMCs. The CDR3 loop is CASSLVSGSLADEQYF. Written as DNA, the CDR3 is TGCGCCAGCAGCTTGGTTTCGGGCAGCCTAGCGGACGAGCAGTACTTC.